Each of the 6 T cell receptor beta chains below was sequenced from the same sample in a study of cytomegalovirus exposure and HLA in healthy donors. The PCR contained 60 Vbeta and 13 Jbeta primers. Profiling relied on immunoSEQ multiplex PCR, and the TCRdb table lists in-frame clones only, not all of them. Of 200,000 or so clones in the sample, roughly 80% were seen once. Sequenced: PBMCs. All receptors come from a woman aged 25 to 39 in good health and CMV-seronegative.

The chain joins TRBV27 to TRBJ2-3, with no clear D. This CDR3 contains 14 residues. Deletions cut 2 bases from V and 1 base from J, with 7 bases between. The germline V gene encodes CDR1 MNHEY and CDR2 SMNVEV (reference sequence). The CDR3 bases are TGTGCCAGCAGTTTAGTAGATCGCACAGATACGCAGTATTTT. Encoded protein: CASSLVDRTDTQYF.

The genes are TRBV4-2 and TRBJ2-4; 7 bases are shared with TRBD1. J lost 3 bases, V lost 0 bases, and 11 bases had no gene match. In germline, CDR1 is LGHNA, CDR2 YNFKEQ. CDR3 length equals 18 residues. This CDR3 reads CASSQDGGQLLVKNIQYF. Here the CDR3 DNA reads TGTGCCAGCAGCCAAGATGGGGGACAGCTTTTGGTCAAAAACATTCAGTACTTC.

This clone has a handful of counts. The rearrangement uses TRBV7-2 and TRBJ2-3, with 16 bases matching TRBD2. This CDR3 spans 17 amino acids. Losses at the gene ends were 1 base for V and 5 bases for J; bases not matched to a gene: 3. The V gene's germline CDR1 is SGHTA and CDR2 FQGNSA. The CDR3 here is CASSLGGLAGGGDTQYF. The CDR3 DNA reads TGTGCCAGCAGCTTAGGGGGACTAGCGGGAGGGGGAGATACGCAGTATTTT.

This rearrangement joins TRBV9 to TRBJ1-1, with TRBD1 identical over 7 bases. CDR3 size: 13 residues. V was clipped by 2 bases and J by 4 bases; unmatched bases: 2. Germline V gene data show CDR1 as SGDLS and CDR2 as YYNGEE. CDR3 protein: CASSVRGATEAFF. The CDR3 DNA sequence: TGTGCCAGCAGCGTCAGGGGGGCCACTGAAGCTTTCTTT.

The gene calls are TRBV5-1 and TRBJ2-3, with TRBD2 matching 10 bases. V lost 0 bases and J lost 6; bases outside the gene matches: 1. The CDR3 length is 14 residues. The germline gives CDR1 SGHRS, CDR2 YFSETQ. The CDR3 here is CASSLASGSDTQYF. The CDR3 DNA reads as TGCGCCAGCAGCTTGGCTAGCGGGAGTGATACGCAGTATTTT.

This sequence joins TRBV11-2 and TRBJ1-6; 11 nucleotides agree with TRBD1. V lost 3 bases and J lost 9; bases outside the gene matches: 7. This CDR3 comprises 16 residues. Per germline, CDR1 SGHAT and CDR2 FQNNGV. CDR3 nucleotides: TGTGCCAGCAGCTTCTTACCGGGACAGGGGGGTTCACCCCTCCACTTT. This sequence encodes CASSFLPGQGGSPLHF.